This is a list of T cell receptor beta chains from one sample in a study of T cell responses to AZD1222 COVID-19 vaccine. Sequencing was performed with immunoSEQ multiplex PCR; in TCRdb, only in-frame clones are kept and a portion is missing. The data show approximately 200,000 clones, around 94% seen once. This specimen consisted of peripheral blood, obtained 28 days after the second dose of the MenACWY control vaccine. These TCRs come from an adult who received the MenACWY meningococcal vaccine as a control. Each CDR3 is given without its conserved first and last residue. Fields, in order: CDR3 length, D gene, V gene, J gene, CDR3 protein. The D gene is left open where the match is weak.

12	NA	TRBV30	TRBJ2-3	AWSGKQGGDTQY
13	NA	TRBV19	TRBJ2-1	ASSNRMRSYNEQF
10	NA	TRBV9	TRBJ1-1	ASSVGVGEAF
12	NA	TRBV6-1	TRBJ1-5	ASSEQTVDQPQH
13	NA	TRBV24-1	TRBJ2-6	ATSAPSSGANVLT
14	TRBD1	TRBV6-2/TRBV6-3	TRBJ1-5	ASRPPGGQGVQPQH
11	NA	TRBV30	TRBJ1-2	AWSPFPGSGYT
10	NA	TRBV27	TRBJ1-1	ASSAPSGIPF
10	NA	TRBV10-3	TRBJ1-2	AIRFGDYGYT
13	TRBD2	TRBV7-8	TRBJ2-7	ASRGGLAGSYEQY
15	TRBD1	TRBV19	TRBJ2-6	ASSLDRVGSGANVLT
12	NA	TRBV28	TRBJ1-1	ASSLGWEGTEAF
15	NA	TRBV14	TRBJ2-5	ASSQSPRTNAAETQY
14	NA	TRBV28	TRBJ1-5	ASSFLGADSNQPQH
16	NA	TRBV10-3	TRBJ2-3	AISESLGTHLSTDTQY
10	NA	TRBV12-3/TRBV12-4	TRBJ1-1	ASRRGGTEAF
13	NA	TRBV6-5	TRBJ2-1	ASGGQRLSYNEQF
13	NA	TRBV4-2	TRBJ1-2	ASSQDQQVRYGYT
11	NA	TRBV6-2/TRBV6-3	TRBJ2-7	ASSYGRVDEQY
10	NA	TRBV19	TRBJ2-7	ASSQRSTEQY
16	NA	TRBV2	TRBJ2-2	ASSAATSTGRGPRELF
11	TRBD1	TRBV2	TRBJ1-4	ASSLDRGEKLF
13	NA	TRBV19	TRBJ1-1	ASSIQGSGNTEAF
13	NA	TRBV19	TRBJ1-5	ASSIPAVSNQPQH
9	NA	TRBV20-1	TRBJ2-5	SARLGETQY
12	NA	TRBV7-9	TRBJ2-7	ASSLVEGTYEQY
11	TRBD1	TRBV9	TRBJ1-2	ASHTGGGRGYT
14	TRBD2	TRBV5-1	TRBJ2-5	ASSLAGTSGQETQY
12	NA	TRBV29-1	TRBJ2-2	SASLTGSTGELF
12	NA	TRBV28	TRBJ1-3	ASRERMSGNTIY
12	NA	TRBV18	TRBJ1-5	ASSLDSSNQPQH
12	TRBD1	TRBV19	TRBJ2-7	ASSTGQGTPEQY
11	NA	TRBV11-3	TRBJ1-3	ASSLKAGTTIY
11	NA	TRBV14	TRBJ1-5	ASSQEKGQPQH
13	TRBD1	TRBV3-1/TRBV3-2	TRBJ1-2	ASRFRPGQGGGYT
11	NA	TRBV21-1	TRBJ1-2	ASSKAHLWGYT
12	NA	TRBV5-4	TRBJ2-7	ASSRQEGGYEQY
13	NA	TRBV27	TRBJ1-6	ASSLTGTAVTPLH
16	NA	TRBV29-1	TRBJ1-5	SVGPPRPGRGNNQPQH
13	NA	TRBV5-8	TRBJ1-4	ASSLAQAVNEKLF
10	NA	TRBV2	TRBJ2-5	ASGARRETQY
13	NA	TRBV19	TRBJ1-5	ASSPAGGGNQPQH
13	TRBD1	TRBV19	TRBJ1-4	ASSLWTGSNEKLF